These 9 T cell receptor beta chains were all obtained from the same sample, sequenced in a study of T cell repertoires in cytomegalovirus infection. MiXCR, applied by TCRdb to the reads, yields one record per CDR3 protein. The sample shows 450,000 to 550,000 distinct CDR3 sequences, 16% of them seen only once. The sequenced sample consisted of CD8+ T cells from PBMCs. The receptors originated from a human donor in good health (CMV status not recorded). Some clones in this sample may be carry-over from other donors' samples.

This clonotype has only a few counts. The chain employs TRBV30 and TRBJ1-1, with D unclear. V was cut by 2 bases and J by 0 bases, with 1 base left in between. Germline CDR1 and CDR2: GTSNPN and SVGIG (reference sequence). The CDR3 is 11 amino acids. The CDR3 protein is CAWSLNTEAFF. CDR3 nucleotide sequence: TGTGCCTGGAGTTTGAACACTGAAGCTTTCTTT.

This clonotype was counted many times. The J gene is TRBJ2-1, the V gene TRBV7-9, with 12 bases identical to TRBD2. V was pared by 4 bases and J by 9 bases, with 10 bases of the junction left unmatched. Germline CDR1 reads SEHNR; CDR2 reads FQNEAQ (reference sequence). This CDR3 is built from 16 residues. In DNA form, the CDR3 reads TGTGCCAGCAGCTCCCGACTAGCGGGAGATTTGGCTGAGCAGTTCTTC. Protein product: CASSSRLAGDLAEQFF.

On this clonotype itself: The CDR3 carries no conserved terminal phenylalanine or tryptophan, so it likely arises from a read error. The chain links TRBV18 to TRBJ1-4; 9 bases line up with TRBD1. Germline assignment: CDR1 KGHSH and CDR2 LQKENI. There are 16 residues in the CDR3. The CDR3 spells CASSTGQGRDNEKLFL. CDR3 in DNA: TGTGCAAGCTCAACGGGACAGGGAAGGGATAATGAAAAACTGTTTTTA.

This clonotype was found many times. This chain uses TRBV11-2 with TRBJ1-1; 10 bases line up with TRBD1. Germline trimming cut 5 bases from V and 4 bases from J; bases unmatched to any gene: 7. CDR3 length: 15 amino acids. In germline, CDR1 is SGHAT, CDR2 FQNNGV. CDR3 sequence reads: CASSKKTGGFTEAFF. CDR3 DNA sequence: TGTGCCAGCAGCAAAAAGACAGGGGGCTTCACTGAAGCTTTCTTT.

This clonotype was seen at least ten times. The chain is built from TRBV2 and TRBJ2-5; 8 positions match TRBD2. The CDR3 has 15 residues. CDR1 is SNHLY, CDR2 FYNNEI, per germline. J lost 4 bases, V lost 4 bases, and 8 bases had no gene match. This chain's CDR3 is CASSALAGGGETQYF. Written as DNA, the CDR3 is TGTGCCAGCAGTGCCCTGGCGGGAGGCGGAGAGACCCAGTACTTC.

This clonotype was picked up a small number of times. The chain links TRBV28 to TRBJ2-2; D gene ambiguous. Looked up from germline, CDR1 is MDHEN and CDR2 is SYDVKM. Trimming shortened V by 6 bases and J by 3 bases, and 20 bases separated the two germline ends. This CDR3 region has 17 residues. Here the CDR3 DNA reads TGTGCCAGCAGCTCTCCCCATTCGGTAGGAGACACCGGGGAGCTGTTTTTT. It specifies CASSSPHSVGDTGELFF.

Ten or more counts support this clonotype. The gene calls are TRBV7-9 and TRBJ2-7; either TRBD1 or TRBD2 may fit D (5 bases each). Trimming stripped 10 bases from V and 3 bases from J, with 16 bases between. Germline CDR1 SEHNR, CDR2 FQNEAQ (reference sequence). This CDR3 region has 13 residues. CDR3 in amino acids: CATAPGPSYEQYF. DNA of the CDR3: TGTGCCACCGCACCGGGACCCAGCTACGAGCAGTACTTC.

This chain's CDR3 is CASALIGNGGELFF. The CDR3 nucleotides read TGTGCCAGCGCCTTAATAGGGAACGGCGGGGAGCTGTTTTTT. The chain recombines TRBV7-3 with TRBJ2-2; D is unclear. The CDR3 has 14 residues. The V and J ends lost 8 bases and 7 bases respectively, with 17 bases between them. Germline V gives CDR1 SGHTA, CDR2 FQGTGA.

This clonotype appeared many times. The rearrangement links TRBV19 to TRBJ1-2; 9 bases fit TRBD1. The CDR3 has 14 amino acids. From germline, CDR1 is LNHDA and CDR2 SQIVND (reference sequence). The trim removed 6 bases at V and 2 bases at J, leaving 4 bases unmatched. The CDR3 here is CASSMDRGNYGYTF. CDR3 nucleotides: TGTGCCAGTAGCATGGACAGGGGCAACTATGGCTACACCTTC.